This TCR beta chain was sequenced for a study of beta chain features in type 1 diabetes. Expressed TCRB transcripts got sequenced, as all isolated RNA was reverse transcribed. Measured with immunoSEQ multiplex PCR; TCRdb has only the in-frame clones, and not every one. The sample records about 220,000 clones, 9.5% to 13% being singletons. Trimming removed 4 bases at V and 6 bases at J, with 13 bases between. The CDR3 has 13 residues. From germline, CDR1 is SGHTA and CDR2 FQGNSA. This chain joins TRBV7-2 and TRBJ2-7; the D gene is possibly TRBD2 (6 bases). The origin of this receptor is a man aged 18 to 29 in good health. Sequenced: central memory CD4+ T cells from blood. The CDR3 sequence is CASSSGLDREQYF. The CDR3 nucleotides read TGTGCCAGCAGCTCGGGACTTGATCGCGAGCAGTACTTC. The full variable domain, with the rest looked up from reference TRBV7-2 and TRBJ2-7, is GAGVSQSPSNKVTEKGKDVELRCDPISGHTALYWYRQSLGQGLEFLIYFQGNSAPDKSGLPSDRFSAERTGGSVSTLTIQRTQQEDSAVYLCASSSGLDREQYFGPGTRLTVT.